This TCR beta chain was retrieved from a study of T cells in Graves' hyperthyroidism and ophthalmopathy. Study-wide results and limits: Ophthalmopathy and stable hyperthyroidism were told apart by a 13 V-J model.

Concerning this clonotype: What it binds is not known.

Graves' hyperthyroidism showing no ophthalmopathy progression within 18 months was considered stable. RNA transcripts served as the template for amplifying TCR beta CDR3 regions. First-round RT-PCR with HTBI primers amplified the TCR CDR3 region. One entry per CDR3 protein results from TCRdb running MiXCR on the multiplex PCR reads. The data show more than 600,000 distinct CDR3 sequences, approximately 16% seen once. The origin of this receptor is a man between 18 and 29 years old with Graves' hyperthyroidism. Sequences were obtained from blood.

CDR3 sequence reads: CASGLEGKIGRRDSQEQYF. The DNA for the CDR3 is TGTGCTAGTGGTTTGGAGGGCAAAATCGGACGCCGGGACAGTCAGGAGCAGTACTTC. This chain uses TRBV12-5 with TRBJ2-7; 7 nucleotides line up with TRBD1. Germline CDR1 reads LGHNT; CDR2 reads FRNRAP. V was pared by 1 base and J by 7 bases, with 22 bases of the junction left unmatched. This CDR3 is 19 amino acids long.